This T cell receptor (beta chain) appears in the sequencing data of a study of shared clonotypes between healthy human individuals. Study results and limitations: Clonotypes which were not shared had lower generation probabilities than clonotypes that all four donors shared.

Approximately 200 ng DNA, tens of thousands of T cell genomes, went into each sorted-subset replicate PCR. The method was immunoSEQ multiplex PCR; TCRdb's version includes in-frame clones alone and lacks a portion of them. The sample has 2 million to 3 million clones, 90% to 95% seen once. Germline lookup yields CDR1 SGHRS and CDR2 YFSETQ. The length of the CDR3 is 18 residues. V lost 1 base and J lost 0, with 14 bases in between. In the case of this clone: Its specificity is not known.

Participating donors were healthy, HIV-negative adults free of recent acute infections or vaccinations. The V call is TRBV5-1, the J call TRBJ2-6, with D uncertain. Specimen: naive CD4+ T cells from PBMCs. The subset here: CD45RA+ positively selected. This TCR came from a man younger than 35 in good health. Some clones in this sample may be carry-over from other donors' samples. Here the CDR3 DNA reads TGCGCCAGCAGCTTGTCAGGTCTCCCCACCTCTGGGGCCAACGTCCTGACTTTC. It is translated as CASSLSGLPTSGANVLTF.